Described below is a single T cell receptor (beta chain) sequence and its context. The antigen remains unidentified. CDR1 SNHLY and CDR2 FYNNEI come from the germline V gene. The CDR3 is 12 residues long. Deletions cut 7 bases from V and 6 bases from J, with 13 bases between. The data were obtained in a study of shared clonotypes between healthy human individuals. General study points: Represented diversity (both genetic and exposure-history) was limited by the small number of donors. Naive CD4 clonotype sharing across a handful of donors was 4.5% to 6%.

As handled by the study authors: Junction-only sequences without quality scores were provided by ImmunoSEQ, so filtering was different. The assay was immunoSEQ multiplex PCR, and TCRdb's table has in-frame clones only and misses some. That table is the source of V, J and clone size, and D and trimming were worked out from the DNA. The sample has about 2.1 million clones, roughly 95% seen once. Terminally differentiated effector memory CD45RA+ cells were excluded by CCR7 positive selection of CD45RO-negative cells. The sequenced material came from naive CD8+ T cells from PBMCs. The genes are TRBV2 and TRBJ2-7, with D possibly being TRBD1 (6 bases). This receptor was identified in a man aged 18 to 30 in good health. Some clones in this sample may be carry-over from other donors' samples. This chain's CDR3 is CASKNRVAEQYF. The CDR3 DNA sequence: TGTGCCAGCAAAAACAGGGTCGCCGAGCAGTACTTC.